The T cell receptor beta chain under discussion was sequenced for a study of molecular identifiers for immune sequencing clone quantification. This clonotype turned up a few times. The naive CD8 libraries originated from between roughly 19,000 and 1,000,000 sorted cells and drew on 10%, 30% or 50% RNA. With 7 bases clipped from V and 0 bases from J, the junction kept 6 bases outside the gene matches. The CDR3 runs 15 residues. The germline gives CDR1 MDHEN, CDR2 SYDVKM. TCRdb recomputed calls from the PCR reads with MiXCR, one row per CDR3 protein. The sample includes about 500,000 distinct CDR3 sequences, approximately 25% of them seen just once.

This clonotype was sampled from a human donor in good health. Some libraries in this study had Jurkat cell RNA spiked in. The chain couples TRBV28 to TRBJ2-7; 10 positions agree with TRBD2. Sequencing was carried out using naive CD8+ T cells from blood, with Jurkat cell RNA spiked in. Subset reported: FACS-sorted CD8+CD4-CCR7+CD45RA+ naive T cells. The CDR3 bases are TGTGCCAGCAAAACAGCGGGAGGGCACTCCTACGAGCAGTACTTC. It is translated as CASKTAGGHSYEQYF.